A selection of T cell receptor beta chains follows, all from one sample in a study of CD8 T cells in Susac syndrome. A single record per CDR3 protein comes from TCRdb applying MiXCR to the immunoSEQ multiplex PCR reads. The top ten clones hold 0.06% to 0.08% of a sample with 200,000 to 250,000 distinct CDR3 sequences, roughly 93% of them seen once. The sequencing sample was made of CD4+ T cells from PBMCs. These receptors all stem from a human donor with multiple sclerosis. CDR3s include the opening cysteine and the closing phenylalanine or tryptophan. D genes are given only for firm matches. The size field is filled for only some rows; it gives once, few, many or a size class.

cdr3_aa cdr3_nt v_call clone_size d_call j_call
CASSQDHGPLRGARSETQYF TGCGCCAGCAGCCAAGATCATGGGCCTTTGCGGGGGGCCCGGTCGGAGACCCAGTACTTC TRBV4-1 NA TRBD2 TRBJ2-5
CASSYGRGLYGYTF TGTGCCAGCAGTTACGGCAGGGGGCTCTATGGCTACACCTTC TRBV12-3/TRBV12-4 NA TRBD1 TRBJ1-2
CASSLVAGVSYEQYF TGTGCCAGCAGCTTGGTGGCAGGGGTTAGCTACGAGCAGTACTTC TRBV5-4 NA NA TRBJ2-7
CSVRTGGEGYTF TGCAGCGTCCGGACGGGGGGAGAGGGCTACACCTTC TRBV29-1 once NA TRBJ1-2
CASRPQSSGNTIYF TGTGCCAGCAGGCCGCAGAGCTCTGGAAACACCATATATTTT TRBV27 NA NA TRBJ1-3
CASSMGRWGNQPQHF TGTGCCAGTAGTATGGGGAGATGGGGCAATCAGCCCCAGCATTTT TRBV19 NA NA TRBJ1-5
CASSPQGQALADTQYF TGTGCCAGCAGCCCCCAGGGACAGGCTTTAGCAGATACGCAGTATTTT TRBV9 NA TRBD1 TRBJ2-3
CASSSIAMTGSQETQYF TGCGCCAGCAGCTCGATTGCAATGACAGGGTCTCAAGAGACCCAGTACTTC TRBV5-1 NA TRBD1 TRBJ2-5
CSASFIGGRAADIQYF TGCAGTGCTAGTTTTATTGGCGGGAGGGCTGCGGACATTCAGTACTTC TRBV20-1 NA TRBD2 TRBJ2-4
CSARDQDTQYF TGCAGTGCTAGAGATCAAGATACGCAGTATTTT TRBV20-1 NA NA TRBJ2-3
CASSPLPPKPGETQYF TGTGCCAGCTCACCCCTTCCCCCGAAGCCGGGAGAGACCCAGTACTTC TRBV18 NA NA TRBJ2-5
CASVASPRLNYGYTF TGTGCCAGCGTGGCCAGTCCCCGCCTTAACTATGGCTACACCTTC TRBV2 NA NA TRBJ1-2
CASSLVETGVYEQYF TGCGCCAGCAGCTTGGTGGAGACAGGAGTCTACGAGCAGTACTTC TRBV5-1 NA NA TRBJ2-7
CASGLAHRNYGYTF TGTGCTAGTGGTTTGGCGCACAGGAACTATGGCTACACCTTC TRBV12-5 NA NA TRBJ1-2
CASSNAFGGETQYF TGTGCCAGCAGTAATGCATTTGGGGGCGAGACCCAGTACTTC TRBV2 NA NA TRBJ2-5
CASSLGAQGAGEQYF TGTGCCAGCAGCTTAGGCGCCCAGGGCGCGGGTGAGCAGTACTTC TRBV7-8 NA NA TRBJ2-7
CASSFAAGQPNEKLFF TGTGCCAGCAGTTTCGCCGCGGGACAGCCAAATGAAAAACTGTTTTTT TRBV28 NA TRBD1 TRBJ1-4
CASSLQLADNEQFF TGCGCCAGCAGTTTACAGCTAGCGGACAATGAGCAGTTCTTC TRBV5-1 NA TRBD2 TRBJ2-1
CASSLPVTDTQYF TGCGCCAGCAGCTTGCCCGTCACAGATACGCAGTATTTT TRBV5-1 NA NA TRBJ2-3
CASSAMTGTNTGELFF TGTGCCAGCAGCGCCATGACAGGGACGAACACCGGGGAGCTGTTTTTT TRBV7-9 NA TRBD1 TRBJ2-2
CASSQGRVPYEQYF TGTGCCAGCAGCCAAGGCAGGGTACCCTACGAGCAGTACTTC TRBV3-1 NA NA TRBJ2-7
CASSLGGGEIPYEQYF TGCGCCAGCAGCTTGGGAGGGGGCGAGATCCCCTACGAGCAGTACTTC TRBV5-1 NA TRBD1 TRBJ2-7
CASNGLGTEAFF TGTGCCAGTAACGGTTTGGGCACTGAAGCTTTCTTT TRBV19 NA NA TRBJ1-1
CASSRDTFSYEQYF TGCGCCAGCAGCCGGGACACCTTTTCCTACGAGCAGTACTTC TRBV5-1 NA NA TRBJ2-7
CSAPDRVRTEAFF TGCAGTGCTCCTGACAGGGTAAGAACTGAAGCTTTCTTT TRBV20-1 NA TRBD1 TRBJ1-1
CSARDPTGSTDTQYF TGCAGTGCTAGAGACCCCACAGGTAGCACAGATACGCAGTATTTT TRBV20-1 NA NA TRBJ2-3
CASRIDSSLSYEQYF TGTGCCAGCAGAATCGACAGCTCCCTCTCCTACGAGCAGTACTTC TRBV6-5 NA NA TRBJ2-7
CAWSLAGNQPQHF TGTGCCTGGAGTCTCGCGGGAAATCAGCCCCAGCATTTT TRBV30 NA NA TRBJ1-5
CASSQRARNTEAFF TGTGCCAGCAGCCAACGTGCACGGAACACTGAAGCTTTCTTT TRBV4-2 NA NA TRBJ1-1
CASSRTPLARDIQYF TGCGCCAGCAGCCGAACACCACTAGCGAGGGACATTCAGTACTTC TRBV4-1 NA TRBD2 TRBJ2-4
CASSLEGGVRELFF TGTGCCAGCAGCTTGGAGGGGGGAGTCCGGGAGCTGTTTTTT TRBV5-4 NA NA TRBJ2-2
CASSLLSTGLFF TGTGCCAGCAGTTTATTATCGACAGGGCTGTTCTTC TRBV12-3/TRBV12-4 NA TRBD1 TRBJ2-1
CATSRDLFSVGHNEQFF TGTGCCACCAGCAGAGATCTTTTTAGCGTAGGTCACAATGAGCAGTTCTTC TRBV15 once NA TRBJ2-1
CSGRVGTNHQETQYF TGCAGCGGCCGGGTAGGGACTAACCACCAAGAGACCCAGTACTTC TRBV29-1 NA TRBD2 TRBJ2-5
CASSFGGYTF TGTGCCAGCAGCTTTGGGGGCTACACCTTC TRBV7-3 NA NA TRBJ1-2
CASSRTGTGGGNTIYF TGTGCCAGCAGCCGAACTGGGACAGGGGGCGGAAACACCATATATTTT TRBV4-2 NA TRBD1 TRBJ1-3
CASGGGTKNIQYF TGTGCCAGCGGGGGTGGGACCAAAAACATTCAGTACTTC TRBV12-3/TRBV12-4 NA NA TRBJ2-4
CAISEYGSSGSFDNEQFF TGTGCCATCAGTGAGTACGGTTCTAGCGGGAGTTTCGACAATGAGCAGTTCTTC TRBV10-3 NA TRBD2 TRBJ2-1
CASSYGGSPQETQYF TGCGCCAGCAGCTACGGAGGGAGTCCTCAAGAGACCCAGTACTTC TRBV5-1 once NA TRBJ2-5
CASSAAGGNYNEQFF TGTGCCAGCAGCGCCGCGGGCGGGAACTACAATGAGCAGTTCTTC TRBV7-2 NA NA TRBJ2-1
CAWSARGRDYGYTF TGTGCCTGGAGTGCGCGGGGGCGAGACTATGGCTACACCTTC TRBV30 NA NA TRBJ1-2
CSAPGTSVGETQYF TGCAGCGCCCCCGGGACTAGCGTGGGAGAGACCCAGTACTTC TRBV29-1 once TRBD2 TRBJ2-5